This TCR beta chain emerged from a study of CD4 T cells in relation to SARS-CoV-2 and coronaviruses. Study at large: After roughly 9 days of antigen culture, PBMC TCR beta CDR3s were sequenced. Overall study findings and caveats: About 65% of donors had memory CD4+ clonotypes crossrecognizing SARS-CoV-2 and common cold coronavirus spike. The cross-reactivity analysis covered only spike protein, not other viral proteins.

The sample holds a few counts of this clone. Its antigen is unidentified. Repertoires were generated with immunoSEQ multiplex PCR, while TCRdb's copy carries only in-frame clones and drops some. Counted here are around 26,000 clones, 76% occurring once; the ten biggest clones make up 21%. Before the COVID-19 pandemic, during about 2011-2019, CD4+ T cells were taken from unexposed donors. After roughly 9 days of culture, CD4+ T cells were isolated. About 1.9 million PBMCs per well were cultured with 8.5 to 10 IU/ml IL-2. Trimming took off 4 bases at V and 6 bases at J, with 9 bases between the two ends. The CDR3 loop spans 13 amino acids. Germline CDR1 and CDR2: LGHDT and YNNKEL (reference sequence).

The receptor comes from a human donor in good health. The chain links TRBV3-1 (or the pseudogene TRBV3-2) to TRBJ2-2; D is undetermined. The specimen was CD4+ T cells from PBMCs, cultured in vitro. CDR3 in DNA: TGTGCCAGCAGCCGAGGTGCCCCCGGGGAGCTGTTTTTT. The encoded protein is CASSRGAPGELFF.